Each of the 18 T cell receptor beta chains below was sequenced from the same sample in a study of post-analysis software for immune sequencing data. Carried by the TCR beta cDNA libraries were unique molecular identifiers. TCRdb used MiXCR to reprocess the PCR reads, holding one entry per CDR3 protein. The profile shows more than 450,000 distinct CDR3 sequences, around 36% of them singletons. Antigen specificity for these receptors is unknown. Study findings and constraints: Patients carried roughly five TRBV segments more frequently than controls did, and TRBV5-6, TRBV5-1 and TRBV20-1 were among them.

The specimen was blood. These receptors all stem from a girl aged 2-17 years with multiple sclerosis.

This clonotype was counted only a few times. The rearrangement links TRBV20-1 to TRBJ2-5; 7 positions match TRBD1. Germline assignment: CDR1 DFQATT and CDR2 SNEGSKA (reference sequence). With V trimmed by 4 bases and J by 1 base, 12 bases remained unmatched. The CDR3 totals 16 residues. Written as DNA, the CDR3 is TGCAGTGCTACCCGATCGACAGGGCCTCCCCAAGAGACCCAGTACTTC. This encodes CSATRSTGPPQETQYF.

This sequence joins TRBV29-1 and TRBJ1-1; no reliable D call. Germline CDR1 and CDR2: SQVTM and ANQGSEA. V was clipped by 5 bases and J by 5 bases, with 6 bases between them. This CDR3 region has 10 residues. The CDR3 DNA reads as TGCAGCGTTTGGGCAACTGAAGCTTTCTTT. This translates into CSVWATEAFF.

This clonotype occurred a few times. The DNA for the CDR3 is TGTGCCATCAGGGCCGGACTAGCGGGGGCCTACACAGATACGCAGTATTTT. Translating gives CAIRAGLAGAYTDTQYF. V gene TRBV10-3 combines with J gene TRBJ2-3; TRBD2 aligns across 13 bases. After removal of 6 bases from V and 2 bases from J, the junction contained 8 bases not matched to a gene. The CDR3 is 17 amino acids. The V gene's germline CDR1 is ENHRY and CDR2 SYGVKD.

This clonotype was observed a few times. The J gene is TRBJ1-2, the V gene TRBV11-2, with TRBD1 matching over 8 bases. The CDR3 is 15 amino acids. Germline CDR1 is SGHAT and CDR2 is FQNNGV. The trim removed 3 bases at V and 7 bases at J, leaving 10 bases unmatched. The CDR3 DNA follows: TGTGCCAGCAGCTTTTCCGACAGGGGTTCAGGTGGCTACACCTTC. Translated, it gives CASSFSDRGSGGYTF.

This clonotype appeared a few times. The chain uses TRBV12-5 and TRBJ1-1, with TRBD1 as a possible D gene (5 bases). Germline V CDR1 and CDR2: LGHNT, FRNRAP. CDR3 length equals 15 residues. With 6 bases removed from V and 1 base from J, the gap between germline ends came to 15 bases. CDR3 amino acids: CASGSGGLGNTEAFF. CDR3 nucleotide sequence: TGTGCTAGTGGAAGCGGGGGGTTGGGGAACACTGAAGCTTTCTTT.

This chain links TRBV12-3 or TRBV12-4 with TRBJ2-5, with D perhaps given as TRBD1 or TRBD2 (5 bases each). V gave up 6 bases and J gave up 5 bases, with 16 bases separating them. The CDR3 loop spans 14 amino acids. The CDR3 nucleotides are TGTGCCAGCAGCCAAGGGCACGGGGCGGAGACCCAGTACTTC. Its translation: CASSQGHGAETQYF.

This chain uses TRBV7-2 with TRBJ2-1; D is tentatively TRBD1 or TRBD2 (5 bases each). Per germline, CDR1 SGHTA and CDR2 FQGNSA. This CDR3 contains 14 residues. V lost 5 bases, J lost 4 bases, and 12 bases lay in between. The CDR3 nucleotides read TGTGCCAGCAGCCCAGGGACGTATTACAATGAGCAGTTCTTC. It specifies CASSPGTYYNEQFF. The variable domain in full, completed from reference TRBV7-2 and TRBJ2-1, reads GAGVSQSPSNKVTEKGKDVELRCDPISGHTALYWYRQSLGQGLEFLIYFQGNSAPDKSGLPSDRFSAERTGGSVSTLTIQRTQQEDSAVYLCASSPGTYYNEQFFGPGTRLTVL.

V is TRBV12-3 or TRBV12-4 and J is TRBJ2-7; 11 bases map to TRBD2. This CDR3 contains 16 residues. Trimming removed 4 bases from V and 4 bases from J; junction bases left unmatched: 9. The chain's CDR3 is CASSSPSGGIPYEQYF. As DNA, the CDR3 is TGTGCCAGCAGTTCCCCTAGCGGGGGGATTCCATACGAGCAGTACTTC.

V and J are TRBV4-1 and TRBJ2-1; 9 positions match TRBD1. Germline-derived CDR1 and CDR2 are MGHRA and YSYEKL. After removal of 1 base from V and 9 bases from J, the junction contained 10 bases not matched to a gene. The CDR3 contains 16 residues. CDR3 DNA sequence: TGCGCCAGCAGCCAAGCACCACCGGGACAGGGCGGTGAGCAGTTCTTC. Translating gives CASSQAPPGQGGEQFF.

The chain's CDR3 is CASTAKGRTNSGANVLTF. The CDR3 nucleotides are TGTGCCAGCACTGCCAAGGGCAGAACCAACTCTGGGGCCAACGTCCTGACTTTC. The gene calls are TRBV27 and TRBJ2-6; D unclear. The CDR3 sequence is 18 residues long. The V gene lost 7 bases and the J gene lost 0 bases, with 19 bases spanning the gap. Per germline, CDR1 MNHEY and CDR2 SMNVEV (reference sequence).

This clonotype was seen a few times. This chain's CDR3 is CSAREPGTYEQYF. The CDR3 nucleotides read TGCAGTGCTAGAGAACCGGGAACCTACGAGCAGTACTTC. The chain recombines TRBV20-1 with TRBJ2-7; TRBD2 is a possible D gene (5 bases). Deletions cut 0 bases from V and 2 bases from J, with 8 bases between. The CDR3 is made up of 13 amino acids. Germline loops: CDR1 DFQATT, CDR2 SNEGSKA (reference sequence).

This clonotype was seen more than once but under ten times. The chain has TRBV14 and TRBJ2-1, with TRBD1 identical over 8 bases. Trimming at V came to 2 bases and at J to 6 bases, leaving 6 bases not matched to a gene. The CDR3 totals 15 residues. CDR1 and CDR2 from the germline V gene are SGHDN and FVKESK. In nucleotides, the CDR3 is TGTGCCAGCAGCCAATCGGACAGGGTTTTCAATGAGCAGTTCTTC. Translated: CASSQSDRVFNEQFF.

This clonotype was detected a few times. The rearrangement joins TRBV11-2 to TRBJ1-2; TRBD1 matches 8 bases. CDR3 size: 14 residues. Germline CDR1 and CDR2: SGHAT and FQNNGV. Germline trimming cut 5 bases from V and 6 bases from J; bases unmatched to any gene: 8. CDR3 loop: CASSPRDRGHGYTF. The CDR3, as DNA: TGTGCCAGCAGCCCGAGAGACAGGGGCCATGGCTACACCTTC.

This clonotype was recorded a few times. The chain carries TRBV3-1 and TRBJ1-2; 11 nucleotides align to TRBD1. The trim removed 3 bases at V and 8 bases at J, leaving 5 bases unmatched. Germline assignment: CDR1 LGHDT and CDR2 YNNKEL (reference sequence). The CDR3 spans 14 residues. The CDR3, as DNA: TGTGCCAGCAGCCACGGACAGGGGGCGCGGGGCTACACCTTC. This encodes CASSHGQGARGYTF.

This clonotype occurred a few times. The chain employs TRBV6-5 and TRBJ1-6, with 8 bases that match TRBD1. Germline V gene sequence: CDR1 MNHEY, CDR2 SVGAGI. Trimming removed 5 bases from V and 8 bases from J; junction bases left unmatched: 8. The CDR3 contains 15 residues. CDR3 loop: CASSTRTGPDSPLHF. The DNA of the CDR3 is TGTGCCAGCAGTACTCGGACAGGGCCGGATTCACCCCTCCACTTT.

This clonotype came up a few times. V is TRBV9 and J is TRBJ2-7; 8 nucleotides match TRBD1. Unmatched junction bases numbered 3, after V lost 2 bases and J lost 2 bases. From germline, CDR1 is SGDLS and CDR2 YYNGEE. This CDR3 is 14 amino acids long. Written as DNA, the CDR3 is TGTGCCAGCAGCGTCGGACAGGGCCCCTACGAGCAGTACTTC. It is translated as CASSVGQGPYEQYF.

This clonotype was seen many times. J is TRBJ2-7 and V is TRBV5-1; unclear D gene. Germline V gives CDR1 SGHRS, CDR2 YFSETQ. Trimming cost V 1 base and J 1 base, with 6 bases left between them. The CDR3 is 13 residues long. The CDR3 region is CASSLTQSYEQYF. Here the CDR3 DNA reads TGCGCCAGCAGCTTGACCCAATCCTACGAGCAGTACTTC.

The chain couples TRBV27 to TRBJ2-7, with D possibly TRBD1 on 5 matching bases. The end of the DNA fits TRBJ2-5 better, so the J call may be wrong. Germline V lookup: CDR1 MNHEY, CDR2 SMNVEV (reference sequence). The CDR3 is 14 amino acids. CDR3 coding DNA: TGTGCCAGTACTTCAGGGTATACTCAAGAGACCCAGTACTTC. Its protein product is CASTSGYTQETQYF.